One sample yielded the 16 T cell receptor beta chains listed below, sequenced in a study of blood T cells in healthy people across ages. Using a J-beta primer mix together with a sample-barcoded 5' primer, a second PCR was run for roughly 7 to 12 cycles. TCRdb recomputed calls from the 5' RACE reads with MiXCR, one row per CDR3 protein. The table lists around 1.1 million distinct CDR3 sequences, around two fifths of them singletons. The sequencing input was blood. These receptors came from a man aged 18 to 30 in good health.

About this clonotype: A much bigger clone sits one base away, suggesting this may be a read error. V is TRBV7-2 and J is TRBJ2-1; D is unclear. The J call may not be correct, given that the DNA end is closer to TRBJ2-7. The CDR3 runs to 15 residues. In germline, CDR1 is SGHTA, CDR2 FQGNSA. CDR3 sequence (DNA): TGTGCCAGCAGCTTGGTCGGATACTCCTACAATGAGCAGTACTTC. Residues: CASSLVGYSYNEQYF.

The chain recombines TRBV12-3 or TRBV12-4 with TRBJ2-5; 7 nucleotides align to TRBD1. CDR3 length: 14 amino acids. V lost 4 bases and J lost 11; bases outside the gene matches: 13. The CDR3 region is CASSYATGMHEQYF. CDR3 DNA: TGTGCCAGCAGTTACGCGACAGGGATGCATGAGCAGTACTTC.

The chain employs TRBV29-1 and TRBJ2-7; no definite D call. V was cut by 1 base and J by 2 bases, with 12 bases left in between. The V gene's germline CDR1 is SQVTM and CDR2 ANQGSEA. The CDR3 covers 14 residues. The chain's CDR3 is CSVEGERTPYEQYF. The CDR3 DNA sequence: TGCAGCGTTGAAGGAGAAAGGACCCCCTACGAGCAGTACTTC.

This sequence joins TRBV13 and TRBJ2-1; D gene ambiguous. Germline assignment: CDR1 PRHDT and CDR2 FYEKMQ (reference sequence). The CDR3 is 13 residues long. V was trimmed by 5 bases and J by 10 bases, leaving 15 bases between them. The CDR3 is CASSRGPLWEQFF. Here the CDR3 DNA reads TGTGCCAGCAGCCGCGGACCCCTCTGGGAGCAGTTCTTC.

A note on this clonotype: A read error is possible here, since a much larger clone lies one base away. The chain combines TRBV5-1 with TRBJ2-5, with 8 bases matching TRBD2. The CDR3 spans 20 residues. Germline lookup yields CDR1 SGHRS and CDR2 YFSETQ. J lost 3 bases, V lost 4 bases, and 23 bases had no gene match. The CDR3 here is CASSPLTNGGAFRKKETQYF. Here the CDR3 DNA reads TGCGCCAGCAGCCCGTTGACTAACGGGGGGGCATTCAGAAAGAAAGAGACCCAGTACTTC.

This clonotype appeared a few times. V is TRBV27 and J is TRBJ1-5; D ambiguous. CDR1 MNHEY and CDR2 SMNVEV come from the germline V gene (reference sequence). The germline V and J ends were trimmed by 5 bases and 4 bases, with 9 bases remaining between them. This CDR3 contains 13 residues. Written as DNA, the CDR3 is TGTGCCAGCAGTGTAGGGCCGAATCAGCCCCAGCATTTT. Translating gives CASSVGPNQPQHF.

The chain links TRBV6-1 to TRBJ1-2; D uncertain. The CDR3 extends over 13 amino acids. V lost 8 bases and J 1 base, leaving 11 bases between the germline ends. The germline V gene encodes CDR1 MNHNS and CDR2 SASEGT. The CDR3 DNA is TGTGCCAGCGCCCGGACGTATAACTATGGCTACACCTTC. This translates into CASARTYNYGYTF.

Ten or more counts support this clonotype. This chain links TRBV4-3 with TRBJ2-3; TRBD1 matches 9 bases. CDR1 is LGHNA and CDR2 is YSLEER in the germline V gene. This CDR3 is built from 15 residues. V lost 4 bases to trimming and J lost 3 bases; unmatched junction nucleotides: 5. The CDR3 sequence is CASSRNRGRTDTQYF. Here the CDR3 DNA reads TGCGCCAGCAGCCGCAACAGGGGGCGAACAGATACGCAGTATTTT.

This clonotype was recorded once. The junction and the germline gene differ at one end; a read error may be behind it. The chain couples TRBV11-1 to TRBJ2-1; D gene uncertain. CDR1 and CDR2 from the germline V gene are SGHAT and FQDESV (reference sequence). The CDR3 has 12 residues. CDR3 DNA: TGTGCCGGCAGCCTCCATTCGGGTGAGCAGTTCTTC. Protein product: CAGSLHSGEQFF.

J is TRBJ1-2 and V is TRBV12-3 or TRBV12-4, with a possible D match to TRBD1 (6 bases). The ends were cut back, 6 bases at V and 8 bases at J, with 13 bases in the middle. The CDR3 contains 12 residues. This CDR3 is CASSLLRGGYTF. As DNA, the CDR3 is TGTGCCAGCAGCCTTCTAAGGGGGGGCTACACCTTC.

V gene TRBV14 combines with J gene TRBJ2-5; possible D gene TRBD1, 6 bases. The DNA matches TRBJ2-1 better at its end, which makes the J call doubtful. The CDR3 extends over 15 amino acids. Looked up from germline, CDR1 is SGHDN and CDR2 is FVKESK. CDR3 residues: CASSQPGQTQETQFF. For the CDR3, the DNA is TGTGCCAGCAGCCAGCCAGGACAGACTCAAGAGACCCAGTTCTTC.

V gene TRBV7-9 combines with J gene TRBJ2-3; D is ambiguous. The germline V gene has CDR1 SEHNR and CDR2 FQNEAQ (reference sequence). This CDR3 region has 15 residues. Between the trimmed V and J ends, which lost 1 base and 3 bases, there was a span of 11 bases. The CDR3 loop reads CASSLVDDRTDTQYF. CDR3 in DNA: TGTGCCAGCAGCTTAGTCGACGACCGGACAGATACGCAGTATTTT.

The rearrangement uses TRBV4-2 and TRBJ2-3, with D unclear. V lost 4 bases to trimming and J lost 0 bases, with 11 bases between them. The CDR3 consists of 15 residues. From germline, CDR1 is LGHNA and CDR2 YNFKEQ. DNA of the CDR3: TGTGCCAGCAGCCTAGAGAAACCTAGCACAGATACGCAGTATTTT. This gives the protein CASSLEKPSTDTQYF.

This chain links TRBV7-8 with TRBJ1-5; no reliable D call. Trimming pared 4 bases from V and 9 bases from J, leaving 16 bases between. The V gene's germline CDR1 is SGHVS and CDR2 FQNEAQ. CDR3 size: 14 residues. CDR3 sequence reads: CASSSRTVLRPQHF. The CDR3 DNA follows: TGTGCCAGCAGCTCCCGGACGGTGCTAAGGCCCCAGCATTTT.

V and J are TRBV7-8 and TRBJ2-3; 7 nucleotides align to TRBD2. Germline CDR1 SGHVS, CDR2 FQNEAQ. CDR3 length: 14 residues. V shed 5 bases, J shed 4 bases, and the junction held 6 bases outside the gene matches. The CDR3 DNA is TGTGCCAGCAGCCGAAAGCGGGGCGCAGATACGCAGTATTTT. Its translation: CASSRKRGADTQYF.

This sequence joins TRBV2 and TRBJ2-7; TRBD2 agrees at 8 bases. CDR1 SNHLY and CDR2 FYNNEI come from the germline V gene. J gave up 12 bases and V 3 bases, and 1 base lay outside the gene matches. The CDR3 covers 10 residues. Here the CDR3 DNA reads TGTGCCAGCAGTGACGGGAGGGGGTACTTC. Its protein product is CASSDGRGYF.